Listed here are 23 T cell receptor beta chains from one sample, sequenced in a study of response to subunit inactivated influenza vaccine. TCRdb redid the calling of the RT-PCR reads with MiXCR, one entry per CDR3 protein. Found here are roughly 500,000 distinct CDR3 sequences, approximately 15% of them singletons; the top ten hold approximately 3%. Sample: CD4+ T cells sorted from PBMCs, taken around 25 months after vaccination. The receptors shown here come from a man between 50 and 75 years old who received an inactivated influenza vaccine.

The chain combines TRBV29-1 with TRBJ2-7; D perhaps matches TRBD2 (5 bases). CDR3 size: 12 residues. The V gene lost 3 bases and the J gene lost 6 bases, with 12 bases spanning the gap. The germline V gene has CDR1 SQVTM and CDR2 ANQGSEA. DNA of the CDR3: TGCAGCGTTGAGGTGACGACTACCGAGCAGTACTTC. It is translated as CSVEVTTTEQYF.

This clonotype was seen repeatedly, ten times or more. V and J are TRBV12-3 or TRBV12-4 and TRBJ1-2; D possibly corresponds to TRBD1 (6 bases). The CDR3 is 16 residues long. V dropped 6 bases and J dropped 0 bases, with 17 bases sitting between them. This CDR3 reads CASSLTWDTTNYGYTF. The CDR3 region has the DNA TGTGCCAGCAGCCTAACCTGGGACACTACTAACTATGGCTACACCTTC.

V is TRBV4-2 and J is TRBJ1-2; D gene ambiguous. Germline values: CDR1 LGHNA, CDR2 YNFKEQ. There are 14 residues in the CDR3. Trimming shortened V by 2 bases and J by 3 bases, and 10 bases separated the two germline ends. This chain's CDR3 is CASSQPGSDYGYTF. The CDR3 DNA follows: TGTGCCAGCAGCCAACCTGGTAGCGACTATGGCTACACCTTC.

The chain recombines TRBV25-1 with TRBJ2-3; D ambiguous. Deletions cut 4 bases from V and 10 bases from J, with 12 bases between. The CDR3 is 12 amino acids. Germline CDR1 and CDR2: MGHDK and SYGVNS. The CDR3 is CASSAVIGSQYF. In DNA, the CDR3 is TGTGCCAGCAGTGCCGTGATTGGGTCGCAGTATTTT.

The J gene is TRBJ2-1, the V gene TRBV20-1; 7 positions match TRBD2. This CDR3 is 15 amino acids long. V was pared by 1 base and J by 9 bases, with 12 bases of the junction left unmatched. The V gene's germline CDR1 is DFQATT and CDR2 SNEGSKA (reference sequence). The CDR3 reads CSARVFAGEWVEQFF. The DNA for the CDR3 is TGCAGTGCTAGAGTATTTGCGGGAGAGTGGGTTGAGCAGTTCTTC.

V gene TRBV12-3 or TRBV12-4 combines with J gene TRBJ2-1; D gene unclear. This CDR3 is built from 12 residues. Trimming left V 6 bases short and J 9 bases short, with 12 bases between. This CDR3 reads CASSLLRGEQFF. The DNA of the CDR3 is TGTGCCAGCAGCCTTTTGCGAGGTGAGCAGTTCTTC.

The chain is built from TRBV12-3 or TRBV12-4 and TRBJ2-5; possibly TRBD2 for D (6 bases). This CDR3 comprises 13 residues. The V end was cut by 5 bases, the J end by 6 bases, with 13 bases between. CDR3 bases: TGTGCCAGCAGTCTACCCGGGGGTAAGACCCAGTACTTC. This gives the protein CASSLPGGKTQYF.

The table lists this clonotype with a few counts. The CDR3 reads CASRTSRLSEQYF. CDR3 nucleotide sequence: TGTGCCAGCAGAACTAGCAGGCTAAGCGAGCAGTACTTC. The chain uses TRBV6-6 and TRBJ2-7; perhaps TRBD2 as D (6 bases). The V and J ends lost 6 bases and 6 bases respectively, with 15 bases between them. The CDR3 runs 13 residues. From germline, CDR1 is MNHNY and CDR2 SVGAGI (reference sequence).

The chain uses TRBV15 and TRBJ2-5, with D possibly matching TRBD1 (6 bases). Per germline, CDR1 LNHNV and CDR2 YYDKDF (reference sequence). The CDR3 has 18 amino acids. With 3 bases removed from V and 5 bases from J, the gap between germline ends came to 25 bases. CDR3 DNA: TGTGCCACCAGCAGCCGCCTGTCGTGGGACACAGCTTGGGAGACCCAGTACTTC. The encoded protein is CATSSRLSWDTAWETQYF.

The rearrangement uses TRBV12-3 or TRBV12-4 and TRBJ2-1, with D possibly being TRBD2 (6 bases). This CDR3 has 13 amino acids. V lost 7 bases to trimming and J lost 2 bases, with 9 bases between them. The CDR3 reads CASTPGAYNEQFF. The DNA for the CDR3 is TGTGCCAGCACCCCGGGGGCCTACAATGAGCAGTTCTTC.

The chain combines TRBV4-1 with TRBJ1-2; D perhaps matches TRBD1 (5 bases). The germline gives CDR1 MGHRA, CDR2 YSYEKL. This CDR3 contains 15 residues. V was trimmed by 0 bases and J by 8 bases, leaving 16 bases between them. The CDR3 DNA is TGCGCCAGCAGCCAAGATAGGGGAGGGTTTCAAGGCTACACCTTC. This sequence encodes CASSQDRGGFQGYTF.

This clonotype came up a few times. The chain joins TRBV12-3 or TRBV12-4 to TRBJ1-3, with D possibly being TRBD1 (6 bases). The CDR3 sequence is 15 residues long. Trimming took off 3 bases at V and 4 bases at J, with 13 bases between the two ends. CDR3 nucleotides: TGTGCCAGCAGTTTCGCCGGGACACCGGGAAACACCATATATTTT. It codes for CASSFAGTPGNTIYF.

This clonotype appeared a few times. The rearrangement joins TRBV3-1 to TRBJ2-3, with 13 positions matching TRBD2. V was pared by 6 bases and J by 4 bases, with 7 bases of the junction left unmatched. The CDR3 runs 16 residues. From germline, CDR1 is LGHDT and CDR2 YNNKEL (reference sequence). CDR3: CASSRTSGRRADTQYF. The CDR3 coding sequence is TGTGCCAGCAGTCGGACTAGCGGGAGAAGGGCAGATACGCAGTATTTT.

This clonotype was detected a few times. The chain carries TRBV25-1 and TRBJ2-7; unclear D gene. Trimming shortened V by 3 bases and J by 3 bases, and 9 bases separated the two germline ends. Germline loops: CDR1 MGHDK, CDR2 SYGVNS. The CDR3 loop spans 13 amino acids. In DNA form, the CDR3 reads TGTGCCAGCAGTGAGGAATCCAGCTACGAGCAGTACTTC. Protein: CASSEESSYEQYF.

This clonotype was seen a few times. CDR3 DNA: TGTGCCACCAGCGGGAGGGATTCTCCTTATTCACCCCTCCACTTT. It is translated as CATSGRDSPYSPLHF. This chain links TRBV15 with TRBJ1-6; D gene ambiguous. The germline gives CDR1 LNHNV, CDR2 YYDKDF (reference sequence). The length of the CDR3 is 15 residues. The V gene lost 5 bases and the J gene lost 8 bases, with 16 bases spanning the gap.

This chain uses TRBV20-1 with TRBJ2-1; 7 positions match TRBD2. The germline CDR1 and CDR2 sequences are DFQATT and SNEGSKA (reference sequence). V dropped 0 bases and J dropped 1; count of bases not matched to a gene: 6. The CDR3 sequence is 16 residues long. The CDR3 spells CSARDASSGSYNEQFF. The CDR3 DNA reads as TGCAGTGCTAGAGATGCGTCTAGCGGATCCTACAATGAGCAGTTCTTC.

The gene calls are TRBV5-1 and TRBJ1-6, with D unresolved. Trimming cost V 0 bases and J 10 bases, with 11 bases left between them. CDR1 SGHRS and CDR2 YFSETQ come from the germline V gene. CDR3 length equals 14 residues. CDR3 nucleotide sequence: TGCGCCAGCAGCTTGGGCGCACCACGATCACCCCTCCACTTT. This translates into CASSLGAPRSPLHF. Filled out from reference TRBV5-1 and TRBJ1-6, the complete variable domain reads KAGVTQTPRYLIKTRGQQVTLSCSPISGHRSVSWYQQTPGQGLQFLFEYFSETQRNKGNFPGRFSGRQFSNSRSEMNVSTLELGDSALYLCASSLGAPRSPLHFGNGTRLTVT.

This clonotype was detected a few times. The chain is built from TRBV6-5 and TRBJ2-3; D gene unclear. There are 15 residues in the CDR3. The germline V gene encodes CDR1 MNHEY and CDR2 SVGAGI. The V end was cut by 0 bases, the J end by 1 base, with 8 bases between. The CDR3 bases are TGTGCCAGCAGTTACTCGGGCGCCGGCACAGATACGCAGTATTTT. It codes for CASSYSGAGTDTQYF.

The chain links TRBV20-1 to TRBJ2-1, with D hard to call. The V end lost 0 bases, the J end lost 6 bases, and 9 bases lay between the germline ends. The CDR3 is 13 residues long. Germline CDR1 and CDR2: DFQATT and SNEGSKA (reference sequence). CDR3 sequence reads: CSAREVPLNEQFF. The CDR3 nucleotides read TGCAGTGCTAGAGAGGTCCCCCTCAATGAGCAGTTCTTC.

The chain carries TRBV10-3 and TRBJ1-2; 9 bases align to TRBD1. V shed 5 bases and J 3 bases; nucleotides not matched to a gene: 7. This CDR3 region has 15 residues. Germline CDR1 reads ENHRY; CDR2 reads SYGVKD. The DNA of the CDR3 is TGTGCCATCAGTTCTCGGACAGGGGTTGACTATGGCTACACCTTC. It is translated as CAISSRTGVDYGYTF.

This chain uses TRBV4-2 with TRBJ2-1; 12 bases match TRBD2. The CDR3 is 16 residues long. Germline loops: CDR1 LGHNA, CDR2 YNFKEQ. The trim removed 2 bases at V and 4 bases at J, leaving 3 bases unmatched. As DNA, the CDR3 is TGTGCCAGCAGCCAACCGACTAGCGGGGGATACAATGAGCAGTTCTTC. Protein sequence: CASSQPTSGGYNEQFF.

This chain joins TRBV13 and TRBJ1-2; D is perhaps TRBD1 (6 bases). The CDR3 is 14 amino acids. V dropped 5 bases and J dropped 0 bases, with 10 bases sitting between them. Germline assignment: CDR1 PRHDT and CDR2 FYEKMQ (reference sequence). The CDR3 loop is CASSNRAANYGYTF. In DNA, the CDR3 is TGTGCCAGCAGCAACAGGGCAGCTAACTATGGCTACACCTTC.

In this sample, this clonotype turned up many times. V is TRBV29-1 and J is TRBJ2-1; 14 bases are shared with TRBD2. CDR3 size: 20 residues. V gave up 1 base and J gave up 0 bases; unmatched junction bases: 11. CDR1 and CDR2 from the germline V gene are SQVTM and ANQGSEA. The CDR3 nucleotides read TGCAGCGTTGAAGGGTCAGGGGGACTAGCGGGAGCGAGCTCCTACAATGAGCAGTTCTTC. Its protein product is CSVEGSGGLAGASSYNEQFF.